The 28 T cell receptor beta chains reported below all come from one sample, sequenced in a study of blood T cell repertoires in COVID-19. Data came from immunoSEQ multiplex PCR; TCRdb stores just in-frame clones and leaves some out. The table lists around 190,000 clones, about 89% of them singletons, with 1.9% in the top ten. Source material: peripheral blood. Source of these receptors: a man between 18 and 29 years old who had recovered from COVID-19.

The CDR3 loop reads CASRSKGNYGYTF. The CDR3 DNA sequence: TGTGCCAGCAGAAGCAAGGGGAACTATGGCTACACCTTC. The chain carries TRBV2 and TRBJ1-2; possible D gene TRBD1, 5 bases. Germline V CDR1 and CDR2: SNHLY, FYNNEI. V was trimmed by 6 bases and J by 2 bases, leaving 10 bases between them. The CDR3 sequence is 13 residues long.

The rearrangement uses TRBV25-1 and TRBJ2-5; D uncertain. Trimming took off 1 base at V and 4 bases at J, with 7 bases between the two ends. CDR1 and CDR2 from the germline V gene are MGHDK and SYGVNS. The CDR3 contains 13 residues. The CDR3 coding sequence is TGTGCCAGCAGTGAATTAATCGGAGAGACCCAGTACTTC. Translation gives CASSELIGETQYF.

The chain carries TRBV2 and TRBJ1-1; 8 bases align to TRBD1. This CDR3 contains 14 residues. Germline V gene data show CDR1 as SNHLY and CDR2 as FYNNEI. V gave up 8 bases and J gave up 4 bases; unmatched junction bases: 9. The DNA of the CDR3 is TGTGCCAGCCTCAGGACAGGGAGTGGCACTGAAGCTTTCTTT. Translated, it gives CASLRTGSGTEAFF. Looking up the rest from reference TRBV2 and TRBJ1-1 gives the full variable domain: EPEVTQTPSHQVTQMGQEVILRCVPISNHLYFYWYRQILGQKVEFLVSFYNNEISEKSEIFDDQFSVERPDGSNFTLKIRSTKLEDSAMYFCASLRTGSGTEAFFGQGTRLTVV.

The genes are TRBV6-2 or TRBV6-3 and TRBJ1-5; D is possibly TRBD1 (6 bases). The ends were cut back, 5 bases at V and 7 bases at J, with 12 bases in the middle. This CDR3 has 13 residues. Germline V gives CDR1 MNHEY, CDR2 SVGEGT. The CDR3 sequence is CASSPGHYQPQHF. The CDR3 DNA reads TGTGCCAGCAGTCCGGGACACTACCAGCCCCAGCATTTT.

This chain links TRBV19 with TRBJ2-5, with D possibly matching TRBD1 (5 bases). V lost 2 bases and J 1 base, leaving 11 bases between the germline ends. Germline V CDR1 and CDR2: LNHDA, SQIVND (reference sequence). This CDR3 has 15 amino acids. CDR3 residues: CASSIRGSFQETQYF. DNA for the CDR3: TGTGCCAGTAGTATAAGGGGAAGCTTCCAAGAGACCCAGTACTTC.

The rearrangement uses TRBV4-3 and TRBJ2-7, with D maybe TRBD2 (7 bases). V was shortened by 4 bases and J by 7 bases, with 17 bases between the two germline ends. Germline assignment: CDR1 LGHNA and CDR2 YSLEER. The CDR3 sequence is 14 residues long. The CDR3 protein is CASSPSRGGREQYF. The CDR3 DNA sequence: TGCGCCAGCAGCCCCTCAAGGGGGGGCCGGGAGCAGTACTTC.

The CDR3 loop is CASLRGRAYGYTF. The CDR3 DNA reads as TGTGCCAGCCTTAGAGGGCGAGCCTATGGCTACACCTTC. The chain is built from TRBV28 and TRBJ1-2; D not resolved. The V gene's germline CDR1 is MDHEN and CDR2 SYDVKM. This CDR3 has 13 amino acids. Trimming took off 8 bases at V and 4 bases at J, with 14 bases between the two ends.

The chain recombines TRBV6-5 with TRBJ1-1, with D unclear. V was shortened by 6 bases and J by 0 bases, with 11 bases between the two germline ends. This CDR3 spans 14 amino acids. CDR1 and CDR2 (germline): MNHEY, SVGAGI. CDR3 in amino acids: CASRYDNMNTEAFF. Written as DNA, the CDR3 is TGTGCCAGCAGATATGACAACATGAACACTGAAGCTTTCTTT.

J is TRBJ1-1 and V is TRBV4-1; D might be TRBD1 (5 bases). This CDR3 is 15 amino acids long. Deletions cut 0 bases from V and 5 bases from J, with 13 bases between. In germline, CDR1 is MGHRA, CDR2 YSYEKL. The CDR3 region is CASSQDFRAGTEAFF. For the CDR3, the DNA is TGCGCCAGCAGCCAAGATTTCAGGGCGGGGACTGAAGCTTTCTTT.

This clone came up once. The chain joins TRBV19 to TRBJ1-4; D uncertain. Germline CDR1 reads LNHDA; CDR2 reads SQIVND (reference sequence). The CDR3 is 13 amino acids. V shed 0 bases and J shed 7 bases, with 6 bases lying between them. CDR3 protein: CASSIDPSEKLFF. In DNA, the CDR3 is TGTGCCAGTAGTATAGATCCCAGTGAAAAACTGTTTTTT.

The chain is built from TRBV19 and TRBJ2-6; 8 bases are shared with TRBD1. Germline loops: CDR1 LNHDA, CDR2 SQIVND (reference sequence). V lost 0 bases, J lost 12 bases, and 16 bases stayed unmatched. The CDR3 has 18 amino acids. CDR3 nucleotides: TGTGCCAGTAGTATAGATTCCGTAGGGGCAGGGGGCAATATCGTCCTGACTTTC. It codes for CASSIDSVGAGGNIVLTF.

This clone was counted once. The CDR3 protein is CASSSEGHRNTGELFF. CDR3 sequence (DNA): TGCGCCAGCAGCTCCGAGGGACACCGGAACACCGGGGAGCTGTTTTTT. The chain recombines TRBV5-1 with TRBJ2-2, with a tentative D call TRBD1 (6 bases). Germline V gene sequence: CDR1 SGHRS, CDR2 YFSETQ. This CDR3 has 16 amino acids. V lost 3 bases to trimming and J lost 1 base, with 13 bases between them.

The chain is built from TRBV28 and TRBJ1-3; 8 positions agree with TRBD1. V lost 3 bases to trimming and J lost 4 bases; unmatched junction nucleotides: 8. Germline assignment: CDR1 MDHEN and CDR2 SYDVKM. The CDR3 is 16 amino acids. CDR3 in DNA: TGTGCCAGCAGTTTGCCCCGGACAGGGACAGGAAACACCATATATTTT. Amino acid sequence: CASSLPRTGTGNTIYF.

The chain couples TRBV12-5 to TRBJ1-2, with 7 bases fitting TRBD1. Looked up from germline, CDR1 is LGHNT and CDR2 is FRNRAP. CDR3 length equals 15 residues. J gave up 4 bases and V 1 base, and 6 bases lay outside the gene matches. CDR3 loop: CASGLGAGGLYGYTF. The CDR3 nucleotides are TGTGCTAGTGGTTTGGGGGCAGGGGGGCTCTATGGCTACACCTTC.

The chain joins TRBV27 to TRBJ2-1; D ambiguous. CDR1 is MNHEY, CDR2 SMNVEV, per germline (reference sequence). The CDR3 runs 12 residues. The V end was cut by 3 bases, the J end by 13 bases, with 13 bases between. The CDR3 region has the DNA TGTGCCAGCAGTTTGCGGCCACCAAGTCAGTTCTTC. Residues: CASSLRPPSQFF.

This clone is a singleton in its sample. This chain joins TRBV7-3 and TRBJ2-3; 7 positions match TRBD1. This CDR3 is built from 15 residues. The V segment lost 3 bases and the J segment 0 bases; nucleotides outside the gene matches: 3. CDR1 and CDR2 (germline): SGHTA, FQGTGA. The DNA for the CDR3 is TGTGCCAGCAGCTTCAAGGACAGGAGCACAGATACGCAGTATTTT. Translation gives CASSFKDRSTDTQYF. Supplemented by reference TRBV7-3 and TRBJ2-3, the full variable domain reads GAGVSQTPSNKVTEKGKYVELRCDPISGHTALYWYRQSLGQGPEFLIYFQGTGAADDSGLPNDRFFAVRPEGSVSTLKIQRTERGDSAVYLCASSFKDRSTDTQYFGPGTRLTVL.

The chain is built from TRBV18 and TRBJ1-1; the match to TRBD1 covers 10 bases. The CDR3 covers 14 residues. Germline-derived CDR1 and CDR2 are KGHSH and LQKENI. V gave up 6 bases and J gave up 4 bases; unmatched junction bases: 5. DNA for the CDR3: TGTGCCAGCTCGCGACAGGGGGCGGCCACTGAAGCTTTCTTT. This encodes CASSRQGAATEAFF.

In DNA, the CDR3 is TGTGCCAGCAGTGAAAGACTACAGATATCCTACAATGAGCAGTTCTTC. Translation gives CASSERLQISYNEQFF. The chain couples TRBV6-1 to TRBJ2-1; D might be TRBD2 (5 bases). Trimming left V 2 bases short and J 1 base short, with 12 bases between. The CDR3 totals 16 residues. CDR1 is MNHNS and CDR2 is SASEGT in the germline V gene.

The chain joins TRBV5-6 to TRBJ2-4; no firm D call. Germline V CDR1 and CDR2: SGHDT, YYEEEE. The CDR3 contains 16 residues. The V and J ends lost 1 base and 0 bases respectively, with 11 bases between them. CDR3 sequence: CASSLNGLLAKNIQYF. The DNA for the CDR3 is TGTGCCAGCAGCTTGAACGGTTTGCTAGCCAAAAACATTCAGTACTTC.

V gene TRBV29-1 combines with J gene TRBJ2-2; TRBD2 is a possible D gene (5 bases). V lost 3 bases, J lost 6 bases, and 8 bases lay in between. The CDR3 runs to 12 residues. Germline V gene data show CDR1 as SQVTM and CDR2 as ANQGSEA. Here the CDR3 reads CSVDEGSGELFF. DNA of the CDR3: TGCAGCGTTGACGAGGGATCCGGGGAGCTGTTTTTT.

V is TRBV29-1 and J is TRBJ2-1, with 7 bases aligning to TRBD2. The CDR3 spans 13 residues. Germline-derived CDR1 and CDR2 are SQVTM and ANQGSEA. The V gene end was trimmed by 4 bases and the J gene end by 3 bases; junction bases not matched to a gene: 3. The CDR3 DNA is TGCAGCGTTGCTAGCGGATACTACAATGAGCAGTTCTTC. Translation: CSVASGYYNEQFF.

CDR3 sequence reads: CASSVAGETEAFF. The DNA for the CDR3 is TGTGCCAGCAGCGTAGCGGGGGAGACTGAAGCTTTCTTT. The chain joins TRBV9 to TRBJ1-1; a weak D match, TRBD1 (5 bases). The CDR3 is 13 amino acids. Germline-derived CDR1 and CDR2 are SGDLS and YYNGEE. V was pared by 0 bases and J by 5 bases, with 8 bases between.

V is TRBV29-1 and J is TRBJ2-4; 10 nucleotides align to TRBD2. With 3 bases clipped from V and 0 bases from J, the junction kept 17 bases outside the gene matches. The CDR3 runs to 20 residues. Germline V gives CDR1 SQVTM, CDR2 ANQGSEA. CDR3 coding DNA: TGCAGCGTTGACGACCACCGTCTAGCGGGAGTTTTCGGAGCCAAAAACATTCAGTACTTC. It yields the protein CSVDDHRLAGVFGAKNIQYF.

This rearrangement joins TRBV5-5 to TRBJ1-2, with D possibly being TRBD1 (6 bases). Trimming pared 0 bases from V and 5 bases from J, leaving 14 bases between. The CDR3 extends over 15 amino acids. Looked up from germline, CDR1 is SGHKS and CDR2 is YYEKEE (reference sequence). The CDR3 DNA reads as TGTGCCAGCAGCTTGGCCATGGACAGAGTATATGGCTACACCTTC. This gives the protein CASSLAMDRVYGYTF.

The CDR3 DNA follows: TGTGCCAGCAGTTTAATGGACAGGGAAAATCAGCCCCAGCATTTT. This translates into CASSLMDRENQPQHF. This chain links TRBV28 with TRBJ1-5; the match to TRBD1 covers 8 bases. Per the germline V gene, CDR1 is MDHEN and CDR2 is SYDVKM. J lost 4 bases, V lost 2 bases, and 4 bases had no gene match. The CDR3 runs to 15 residues.

The chain is built from TRBV18 and TRBJ2-7, with TRBD2 matching 12 bases. CDR1 is KGHSH, CDR2 LQKENI, per germline. V shed 4 bases, J shed 1 base, and the junction held 8 bases outside the gene matches. The CDR3 sequence is 17 residues long. The CDR3 reads CASSLTGTSGRSYEQYF. CDR3 in DNA: TGTGCCAGCTCACTAACCGGGACTAGCGGGCGTTCCTACGAGCAGTACTTC.

This clone has only a few counts. This chain uses TRBV7-2 with TRBJ1-2; D ambiguous. There are 13 residues in the CDR3. With 3 bases removed from V and 8 bases from J, the gap between germline ends came to 13 bases. From germline, CDR1 is SGHTA and CDR2 FQGNSA. This CDR3 reads CASSFDQSGGYTF. The CDR3, as DNA: TGTGCCAGCAGCTTTGACCAGTCGGGAGGCTACACCTTC.

This sequence joins TRBV19 and TRBJ2-7; possible D gene TRBD1, 6 bases. V lost 9 bases, J lost 3 bases, and 21 bases lay in between. The CDR3 consists of 15 residues. CDR1 is LNHDA and CDR2 is SQIVND in the germline V gene (reference sequence). CDR3: CASAPLGALFYEQYF. The DNA of the CDR3 is TGTGCCAGCGCCCCCTTGGGGGCGCTTTTCTACGAGCAGTACTTC.